The 21 T cell receptor beta chains listed next were all sequenced from one sample in a study of cytomegalovirus exposure and HLA in healthy donors. PCR used 60 Vbeta primers and 13 Jbeta primers. Sequencing was performed with immunoSEQ multiplex PCR; in TCRdb, only in-frame clones are kept and a portion is missing. The repertoire has some 150,000 clones, roughly 9.6% of them found once; the top ten carry 6.5% to 8.5%. Source material: PBMCs. The receptors derive from a woman in her thirties or forties in good health and CMV-seropositive.

In this sample, this clone turned up a few times. This sequence joins TRBV9 and TRBJ2-2, with 9 nucleotides matching TRBD2. Germline V CDR1 and CDR2: SGDLS, YYNGEE. Unmatched junction bases numbered 3, after V lost 0 bases and J lost 6 bases. The CDR3 spans 15 residues. CDR3: CASSVGSSGAGELFF. The CDR3 bases are TGTGCCAGCAGCGTAGGGTCTAGCGGGGCCGGGGAGCTGTTTTTT. The full variable domain, in which reference TRBV9 and TRBJ2-2 provide the parts outside the CDR3, is DSGVTQTPKHLITATGQRVTLRCSPRSGDLSVYWYQQSLDQGLQFLIQYYNGEERAKGNILERFSAQQFPDLHSELNLSSLELGDSALYFCASSVGSSGAGELFFGEGSRLTVL.

This clone was counted a few times. The chain uses TRBV19 and TRBJ2-3; 8 bases line up with TRBD1. The trim removed 5 bases at V and 3 bases at J, leaving 7 bases unmatched. From germline, CDR1 is LNHDA and CDR2 SQIVND (reference sequence). This CDR3 spans 15 amino acids. CDR3 DNA sequence: TGTGCCAGTAGTTTGGGACAGGAGGGGACAGATACGCAGTATTTT. Its translation is CASSLGQEGTDTQYF.

The V and J genes are TRBV2 and TRBJ2-7, with TRBD1 as a possible D gene (6 bases). The V gene's germline CDR1 is SNHLY and CDR2 FYNNEI. V was pared by 5 bases and J by 4 bases, with 9 bases between. This CDR3 has 12 residues. DNA for the CDR3: TGTGCCAGCAGTTATCAGGGGTACGAGCAGTACTTC. This codes for CASSYQGYEQYF.

This rearrangement joins TRBV9 to TRBJ1-2; tentative D call: TRBD1 (5 bases). The CDR3 contains 17 residues. V was clipped by 0 bases and J by 8 bases, with 23 bases between them. Germline values: CDR1 SGDLS, CDR2 YYNGEE. DNA for the CDR3: TGTGCCAGCAGCGTAGATGGCAACGCAGGGCTTCTTAAGGGCTACACCTTC. Amino acids: CASSVDGNAGLLKGYTF.

The chain carries TRBV7-3 and TRBJ2-2; 7 positions match TRBD1. This CDR3 is 18 amino acids long. V lost 4 bases to trimming and J lost 4 bases; unmatched junction nucleotides: 15. Germline V gene lookup returns CDR1 SGHTA and CDR2 FQGTGA. As DNA, the CDR3 is TGTGCCAGCAGCTCCCTCCCCACAGGGGCCCTCCTCACCGGGGAGCTGTTTTTT. Encoded protein: CASSSLPTGALLTGELFF.

This clone was seen a few times. The rearrangement uses TRBV5-1 and TRBJ1-5, with D perhaps TRBD1 (5 bases). V was trimmed by 0 bases and J by 1 base, leaving 8 bases between them. In germline, CDR1 is SGHRS, CDR2 YFSETQ. The CDR3 length is 15 residues. CDR3 nucleotide sequence: TGCGCCAGCAGCTTGGACCAGGGCAGCAATCAGCCCCAGCATTTT. This encodes CASSLDQGSNQPQHF.

This clone appeared a few times. The chain combines TRBV10-3 with TRBJ1-2; 7 bases are shared with TRBD1. Germline CDR1 and CDR2: ENHRY and SYGVKD. The ends lost 5 bases at V and 3 bases at J; junction bases unmatched: 6. The CDR3 length is 14 residues. CDR3 nucleotides: TGTGCCATCAGTACGACAGGGTCGTACTATGGCTACACCTTC. It encodes CAISTTGSYYGYTF.

This clone occurred a few times. The genes are TRBV27 and TRBJ1-6; D is perhaps TRBD1 (6 bases). In germline, CDR1 is MNHEY, CDR2 SMNVEV (reference sequence). The germline V and J ends were trimmed by 2 bases and 9 bases, with 14 bases remaining between them. The CDR3 extends over 15 amino acids. CDR3 sequence reads: CASSLRTRGTSPLHF. The CDR3 DNA reads TGTGCCAGCAGTTTAAGAACCAGGGGAACTTCACCCCTCCACTTT.

The chain employs TRBV9 and TRBJ2-5; D is possibly TRBD1 (5 bases). The CDR3 covers 12 residues. Trimming stripped 3 bases from V and 9 bases from J, with 12 bases between. Germline V lookup: CDR1 SGDLS, CDR2 YYNGEE. The CDR3 here is CASSATSGSQYF. DNA for the CDR3: TGTGCCAGCAGCGCGACTTCAGGGTCCCAGTACTTC.

In this sample, this clone turned up a few times. J is TRBJ2-2 and V is TRBV9; TRBD2 aligns across 12 bases. Germline CDR1 SGDLS, CDR2 YYNGEE. V shed 7 bases, J shed 6 bases, and the junction held 13 bases outside the gene matches. CDR3 size: 17 residues. This CDR3 reads CASAENPSGGAAGELFF. In DNA, the CDR3 is TGTGCCAGCGCGGAAAATCCTAGCGGGGGGGCCGCCGGGGAGCTGTTTTTT.

V gene TRBV5-5 combines with J gene TRBJ2-1; 7 bases align to TRBD2. From germline, CDR1 is SGHKS and CDR2 YYEKEE (reference sequence). This CDR3 comprises 15 residues. The V segment lost 0 bases and the J segment 2 bases; nucleotides outside the gene matches: 2. Here the CDR3 DNA reads TGTGCCAGCAGCTTGGCGGCGGGGGCCTACAATGAGCAGTTCTTC. Its protein product is CASSLAAGAYNEQFF.

This chain links TRBV29-1 with TRBJ2-5; a weak D match, TRBD1 (6 bases). Germline CDR1 and CDR2: SQVTM and ANQGSEA. The V end lost 4 bases, the J end lost 4 bases, and 10 bases lay between the germline ends. The CDR3 has 12 amino acids. CDR3 bases: TGCAGCGTTGTTGCAGGGGTAGAGACCCAGTACTTC. Its translation is CSVVAGVETQYF.

V and J are TRBV11-3 and TRBJ2-3; 9 bases agree with TRBD2. Per germline, CDR1 SGHNT and CDR2 YENEEA. CDR3 length: 15 residues. The V segment lost 3 bases and the J segment 4 bases; nucleotides outside the gene matches: 5. Written as DNA, the CDR3 is TGTGCCAGCAGCTTTGGCGGGGGGGATTCAGATACGCAGTATTTT. Translating gives CASSFGGGDSDTQYF.

This clone was seen a handful of times. The chain links TRBV19 to TRBJ1-3, with no clear D. The V gene's germline CDR1 is LNHDA and CDR2 SQIVND (reference sequence). The CDR3 extends over 17 amino acids. Trimming left V 7 bases short and J 1 base short, with 20 bases between. CDR3 nucleotides: TGTGCCAGTACCCACGGCCCGGGTCTAAATTCTGGAAACACCATATATTTT. Protein product: CASTHGPGLNSGNTIYF.

The V call is TRBV7-7, the J call TRBJ2-3; 7 bases map to TRBD2. Germline values: CDR1 SSHAT, CDR2 FNYEAQ (reference sequence). The CDR3 totals 14 residues. J lost 2 bases, V lost 5 bases, and 4 bases had no gene match. The CDR3 is CASSPGLNTDTQYF. CDR3 DNA: TGTGCCAGCAGCCCGGGACTAAACACAGATACGCAGTATTTT.

The chain employs TRBV19 and TRBJ2-5; 8 bases are shared with TRBD1. In germline, CDR1 is LNHDA, CDR2 SQIVND (reference sequence). The CDR3 length is 15 residues. With V trimmed by 5 bases and J by 7 bases, 12 bases remained unmatched. CDR3 loop: CASSLPGGGIGTQYF. CDR3 coding DNA: TGTGCCAGTAGTCTCCCAGGGGGCGGAATAGGGACCCAGTACTTC.

This clone was seen only a few times. The chain links TRBV10-1 to TRBJ2-1; 8 bases map to TRBD2. Germline loops: CDR1 WNHNN, CDR2 SYGVQD (reference sequence). Trimming cost V 9 bases and J 8 bases; bases outside gene matches: 12. The CDR3 covers 14 residues. The CDR3 nucleotides are TGCGCCAGTGCGGCGGGGGGACGTTTTGATGAGCAGTTCTTC. It yields the protein CASAAGGRFDEQFF.

This clone was detected a few times. The V gene is TRBV6-4, the J gene TRBJ1-2, with TRBD1 matching 8 bases. J gave up 7 bases and V 2 bases, and 9 bases lay outside the gene matches. Per germline, CDR1 MRHNA and CDR2 SNTAGT. The CDR3 contains 15 residues. In DNA, the CDR3 is TGTGCCAGCAGTGACAGGTTCGGACAGGGAGGTGGCTACACCTTC. As protein: CASSDRFGQGGGYTF.

V gene TRBV19 combines with J gene TRBJ1-5; the match to TRBD1 covers 9 bases. Germline V gene lookup returns CDR1 LNHDA and CDR2 SQIVND (reference sequence). With V trimmed by 5 bases and J by 6 bases, 11 bases remained unmatched. CDR3 size: 16 residues. The CDR3 is CASSLLGQGVGQPQHF. The DNA of the CDR3 is TGTGCCAGTAGTCTCTTGGGACAGGGTGTGGGTCAGCCCCAGCATTTT.

The rearrangement links TRBV5-1 to TRBJ2-1; 7 nucleotides match TRBD2. Germline CDR1 and CDR2: SGHRS and YFSETQ. This CDR3 has 14 residues. With 0 bases clipped from V and 7 bases from J, the junction kept 4 bases outside the gene matches. The CDR3, as DNA: TGCGCCAGCAGCTTGGCTCCAGCGGGGAATGAGCAGTTCTTC. It specifies CASSLAPAGNEQFF.

The V call is TRBV19, the J call TRBJ1-6; tentative D call: TRBD1 (5 bases). The CDR3 runs to 17 residues. Germline V gives CDR1 LNHDA, CDR2 SQIVND (reference sequence). V lost 0 bases to trimming and J lost 0 bases, with 9 bases between them. CDR3 sequence (DNA): TGTGCCAGTAGTATAGATGTCGGGGGCTCCTATAATTCACCCCTCCACTTT. It specifies CASSIDVGGSYNSPLHF.